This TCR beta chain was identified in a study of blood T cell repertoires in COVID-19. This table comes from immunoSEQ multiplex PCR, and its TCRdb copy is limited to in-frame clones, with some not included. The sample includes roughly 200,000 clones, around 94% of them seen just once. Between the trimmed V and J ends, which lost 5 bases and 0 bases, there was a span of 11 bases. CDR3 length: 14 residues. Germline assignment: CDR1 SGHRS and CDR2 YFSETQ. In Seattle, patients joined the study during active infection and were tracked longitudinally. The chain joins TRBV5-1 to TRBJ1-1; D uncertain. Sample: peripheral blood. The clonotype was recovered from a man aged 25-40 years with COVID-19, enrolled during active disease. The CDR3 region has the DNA TGCGCCAGCAGTGCTCTTAGTTTGAACACTGAAGCTTTCTTT. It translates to CASSALSLNTEAFF. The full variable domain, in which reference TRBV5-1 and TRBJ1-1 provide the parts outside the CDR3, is KAGVTQTPRYLIKTRGQQVTLSCSPISGHRSVSWYQQTPGQGLQFLFEYFSETQRNKGNFPGRFSGRQFSNSRSEMNVSTLELGDSALYLCASSALSLNTEAFFGQGTRLTVV.